This TCR beta chain appears in the sequencing data of a study of blood T cells in healthy people across ages. The wider study: When template switching was applied, about one barcoded beta molecule was captured per two T cells.

The CDR3 extends over 12 amino acids. V shed 5 bases and J shed 4 bases, with 8 bases lying between them. Study-level points and caveats: Greater diversity and more naive CD4+ cells were seen in long-lived donors than in aged donors.

No fewer than 5.5 micrograms of total RNA were isolated from every sample. A second PCR, run for about 7 to 11 cycles, used a sample-barcoded 5' primer plus a J-beta primer mix. MiXCR, applied by TCRdb to the 5' RACE reads, yields one record per CDR3 protein. This repertoire shows 650,000 to 900,000 distinct CDR3 sequences, about 59% found once; its top ten account for about 30%. On this clonotype itself: Its antigen is unknown.

The rearrangement links TRBV12-3 or TRBV12-4 to TRBJ1-2; a possible D gene is TRBD1 (5 bases). Material for sequencing was blood. The clonotype was recovered from a young man in good health. Here the CDR3 reads CASSIGAYGYTF. As DNA, the CDR3 is TGTGCCAGCAGTATCGGGGCCTATGGCTACACCTTC.